This passage covers 22 T cell receptor beta chains from one sample sequenced in a study of blood T cells in healthy people across ages. Primers used in a second PCR of roughly 7 to 12 cycles were a sample-barcoded 5' primer and a J-beta primer mix. TCRdb passed the 5' RACE reads through MiXCR, listing each CDR3 protein once. The repertoire has 600,000 to 800,000 distinct CDR3 sequences, 20% to 25% of them found once; the top ten carry approximately 3.7%. The sample consisted of blood. These receptors were taken from a man aged 65 to 85 in good health.

This chain uses TRBV10-3 with TRBJ2-1; 8 nucleotides match TRBD1. Trimming at V came to 0 bases and at J to 9 bases, leaving 1 base not matched to a gene. In germline, CDR1 is ENHRY, CDR2 SYGVKD. CDR3 size: 13 residues. The CDR3 spells CAISESTGAEQFF. CDR3 coding DNA: TGTGCCATCAGTGAGTCGACAGGGGCTGAGCAGTTCTTC.

Many counts were recorded for this clonotype. The rearrangement links TRBV3-1 to TRBJ2-5, with 9 bases identical to TRBD2. The trim removed 4 bases at V and 3 bases at J, leaving 3 bases unmatched. This CDR3 has 14 residues. CDR1 is LGHDT and CDR2 is YNNKEL in the germline V gene (reference sequence). The chain's CDR3 is CASSRGTSKETQYF. The CDR3 DNA follows: TGTGCCAGCAGCCGAGGGACTAGCAAAGAGACCCAGTACTTC.

In its sample, this clonotype was seen many times. The rearrangement joins TRBV18 to TRBJ2-5; 10 nucleotides align to TRBD2. This CDR3 contains 14 residues. V shed 3 bases, J shed 5 bases, and the junction held 3 bases outside the gene matches. The germline CDR1 and CDR2 sequences are KGHSH and LQKENI. In DNA, the CDR3 is TGTGCCAGCTCACCCTCGACTAGCGGGGAGACCCAGTACTTC. Translation gives CASSPSTSGETQYF. Together with reference TRBV18 and TRBJ2-5, the CDR3 gives the full variable domain: NAGVMQNPRHLVRRRGQEARLRCSPMKGHSHVYWYRQLPEEGLKFMVYLQKENIIDESGMPKERFSAEFPKEGPSILRIQQVVRGDSAAYFCASSPSTSGETQYFGPGTRLLVL.

This clonotype was seen at least ten times. The chain joins TRBV7-2 to TRBJ2-5; D gene unclear. Per germline, CDR1 SGHTA and CDR2 FQGNSA. The CDR3 extends over 15 amino acids. Trimming left V 5 bases short and J 2 bases short, with 15 bases between. CDR3 DNA sequence: TGTGCCAGCAGCCCAAAGGTTCGGATTCAAGAGACCCAGTACTTC. This codes for CASSPKVRIQETQYF.

This rearrangement joins TRBV5-1 to TRBJ2-2; possible D gene TRBD1, 6 bases. The V gene's germline CDR1 is SGHRS and CDR2 YFSETQ. The CDR3 loop spans 16 amino acids. Trimming took off 0 bases at V and 3 bases at J, with 12 bases between the two ends. CDR3 in DNA: TGCGCCAGCAGCTTGGAAGGGACACCCGACACCGGGGAGCTGTTTTTT. The encoded protein is CASSLEGTPDTGELFF.

This clonotype has more than one count but fewer than ten. J is TRBJ2-1 and V is TRBV7-3; D might be TRBD1 (6 bases). Trimming left V 0 bases short and J 2 bases short, with 11 bases between. Germline V gene data show CDR1 as SGHTA and CDR2 as FQGTGA. The CDR3 contains 16 residues. Written as DNA, the CDR3 is TGTGCCAGCAGCTTAACGGGGACAAGACCCTACAATGAGCAGTTCTTC. It yields the protein CASSLTGTRPYNEQFF.

This clonotype appeared a single time. The CDR3 loop reads CSARPPSGLDEQYF. The CDR3 DNA reads as TGCAGTGCTAGACCACCGAGCGGTTTGGACGAGCAGTACTTC. The rearrangement uses TRBV20-1 and TRBJ2-7; possibly TRBD2 for D (5 bases). From germline, CDR1 is DFQATT and CDR2 SNEGSKA (reference sequence). This CDR3 region has 14 residues. The V gene lost 2 bases and the J gene lost 5 bases, with 16 bases spanning the gap.

This clonotype was seen many times. The rearrangement joins TRBV18 to TRBJ2-7; D may match TRBD1 or TRBD2 (5 bases each). CDR3 length: 14 residues. V was pared by 0 bases and J by 7 bases, with 13 bases between. CDR1 is KGHSH and CDR2 is LQKENI in the germline V gene. This chain's CDR3 is CASSPPWGPREQYF. Written as DNA, the CDR3 is TGTGCCAGCTCACCACCGTGGGGACCCCGAGAGCAGTACTTC.

This clonotype came up once. V gene TRBV28 combines with J gene TRBJ1-1; D remains ambiguous. The V and J ends lost 3 bases and 0 bases respectively, with 11 bases between them. Germline V gives CDR1 MDHEN, CDR2 SYDVKM. This CDR3 comprises 15 residues. The CDR3 DNA reads TGTGCCAGCAGTTTTGGGCAGCTAATGAACACTGAAGCTTTCTTT. As protein: CASSFGQLMNTEAFF.

This clonotype came up a few times. The V call is TRBV5-1, the J call TRBJ1-1; 8 bases fit TRBD1. CDR1 is SGHRS and CDR2 is YFSETQ in the germline V gene. The V gene end was trimmed by 4 bases and the J gene end by 2 bases; junction bases not matched to a gene: 10. The CDR3 runs 16 residues. CDR3 in DNA: TGCGCCAGCAGCCCAATCACAGGGGGGAGCAACACTGAAGCTTTCTTT. The encoded protein is CASSPITGGSNTEAFF. Using reference TRBV5-1 and TRBJ1-1 for the parts outside the CDR3, the full variable domain is KAGVTQTPRYLIKTRGQQVTLSCSPISGHRSVSWYQQTPGQGLQFLFEYFSETQRNKGNFPGRFSGRQFSNSRSEMNVSTLELGDSALYLCASSPITGGSNTEAFFGQGTRLTVV.

This clonotype was observed a few times. This rearrangement joins TRBV6-5 to TRBJ2-5; 7 positions match TRBD2. Trimming at V came to 8 bases and at J to 2 bases, leaving 8 bases not matched to a gene. The CDR3 sequence is 14 residues long. The germline V gene has CDR1 MNHEY and CDR2 SVGAGI. This CDR3 is CASGWRGNQETQYF. The CDR3, as DNA: TGTGCCAGCGGCTGGCGGGGGAATCAAGAGACCCAGTACTTC.

The chain combines TRBV10-3 with TRBJ2-5; 7 nucleotides match TRBD1. The J call may be incorrect, as the DNA end agrees better with TRBJ2-1. CDR1 is ENHRY, CDR2 SYGVKD, per germline. CDR3 length: 15 amino acids. The CDR3 DNA follows: TGTGCCATCAGTGACATTTCAAGGGGGCGAAATGAGCAGTTCTTC. Translated: CAISDISRGRNEQFF.

This chain connects TRBV6-6 to TRBJ1-6; tentative D call: TRBD1 (5 bases). Trimming pared 7 bases from V and 6 bases from J, leaving 16 bases between. Germline V lookup: CDR1 MNHNY, CDR2 SVGAGI (reference sequence). CDR3 length equals 15 residues. This chain's CDR3 is CASIPRGRGNSPLHF. The DNA for the CDR3 is TGTGCCAGCATCCCGAGGGGACGGGGTAATTCACCCCTCCACTTT.

This chain uses TRBV6-1 with TRBJ2-2, with D maybe TRBD2 (5 bases). V shed 8 bases and J shed 6 bases, with 22 bases lying between them. The CDR3 is made up of 16 amino acids. Germline V gene lookup returns CDR1 MNHNS and CDR2 SASEGT. This CDR3 is CASGSGLLNRPGELFF. The CDR3 DNA reads TGTGCCAGCGGGTCTGGACTCCTGAACCGACCCGGGGAGCTGTTTTTT.

In this sample, this clonotype turned up a few times. V usage is TRBV28 and J usage is TRBJ2-6; D perhaps matches TRBD1 (6 bases). This CDR3 is 16 amino acids long. V was pared by 5 bases and J by 2 bases, with 13 bases between. Germline CDR1 reads MDHEN; CDR2 reads SYDVKM. The CDR3, as DNA: TGTGCCAGCAGTCCAGACAGGACTGCTGGGGCCAACGTCCTGACTTTC. It encodes CASSPDRTAGANVLTF.

The chain recombines TRBV7-3 with TRBJ2-1; D gene unclear. Gene TRBJ2-7 matches the end of the DNA better, so the J call may be wrong. Germline CDR1 and CDR2: SGHTA and FQGTGA. The CDR3 length is 15 residues. The CDR3 coding sequence is TGTGCCAGCAGCTTATTCCCCTCCATCTACAATGAGCAGTACTTC. This codes for CASSLFPSIYNEQYF.

The chain employs TRBV12-3 or TRBV12-4 and TRBJ2-7; 9 nucleotides line up with TRBD1. The ends lost 1 base at V and 3 bases at J; junction bases unmatched: 4. There are 15 residues in the CDR3. The CDR3 DNA sequence: TGTGCCAGCAGTTTAGAGGGGACAGGGTTCTACGAGCAGTACTTC. Its translation: CASSLEGTGFYEQYF.

In regard to this clonotype: A much larger clone differs from this one at a single base, so this may be a read error. The chain employs TRBV2 and TRBJ2-1, with 12 bases aligning to TRBD2. Germline V gene lookup returns CDR1 SNHLY and CDR2 FYNNEI. The CDR3 is made up of 16 amino acids. Here the CDR3 reads CACSEAGLAGMNEQFF. CDR3 bases: TGTGCCTGCAGTGAAGCCGGACTAGCGGGAATGAATGAGCAGTTCTTC.

V is TRBV20-1 and J is TRBJ2-5, with D hard to call. The CDR3 loop spans 13 amino acids. Germline CDR1 reads DFQATT; CDR2 reads SNEGSKA (reference sequence). Trimming removed 2 bases at V and 9 bases at J, with 16 bases between. CDR3: CSARSWGSIAQYF. In DNA, the CDR3 is TGCAGTGCTAGAAGTTGGGGATCCATCGCCCAGTACTTC.

The CDR3 is CASSLTTGTGNYGYTF. DNA for the CDR3: TGTGCCAGCTCCCTAACGACCGGGACAGGGAACTATGGCTACACCTTC. The V and J genes are TRBV18 and TRBJ1-2, with TRBD1 matching over 9 bases. Germline V gene sequence: CDR1 KGHSH, CDR2 LQKENI. After removal of 6 bases from V and 2 bases from J, the junction contained 10 bases not matched to a gene. The CDR3 length is 16 residues.

This clonotype occurred a few times. The chain has TRBV5-6 and TRBJ2-5, with 7 positions matching TRBD2. The J call may be faulty, since TRBJ2-1 better matches the DNA end. Per the germline V gene, CDR1 is SGHDT and CDR2 is YYEEEE. The CDR3 runs to 15 residues. DNA for the CDR3: TGTGCCAGCACCCCGAGTAGCGGGCGAGTGAATGAGCAGTTCTTC. Amino acids: CASTPSSGRVNEQFF.

The chain has TRBV12-5 and TRBJ2-5; D is perhaps TRBD1 (6 bases). Gene TRBJ2-7 matches the end of the DNA better, so the J call may be wrong. The CDR3 runs to 19 residues. In germline, CDR1 is LGHNT, CDR2 FRNRAP. The CDR3 bases are TGTGCTAGTGGCCGGGACCGGGACACTCTCCCTATCCTCCTTAGCGAGCAGTACTTC. This sequence encodes CASGRDRDTLPILLSEQYF.